This TCR beta chain is drawn from a study of T-cell memory formation after mild COVID-19. General observations from the study: Whether day 37 second-wave clones are SARS-CoV-2-specific was not confirmed. Contracting CD4+ clones lay largely in CM and EM, with CD8+ ones residing in EMRA.

This clonotype was recorded a few times. The antigen remains unidentified. The V and J ends lost 4 bases and 9 bases respectively, with 10 bases between them. The CDR3 is 11 residues long. TCRdb redid the calling of the 5' RACE reads with MiXCR, one entry per CDR3 protein. This table has 290,000 or so distinct CDR3 sequences, just under 20% appearing once. The TCR originated in a man between 18 and 35 years old who had mild COVID-19 (a few samples of this study predate the infection). Cell type and time point are not known. The gene calls are TRBV12-3 or TRBV12-4 and TRBJ2-7; perhaps TRBD1 as D (5 bases). The sample comprised PBMCs or a T cell subset sorted from them (not recorded which). The CDR3 DNA reads TGTGCCAGCAGTTCAAGAACAGGGCAGTACTTC. Translated: CASSSRTGQYF.